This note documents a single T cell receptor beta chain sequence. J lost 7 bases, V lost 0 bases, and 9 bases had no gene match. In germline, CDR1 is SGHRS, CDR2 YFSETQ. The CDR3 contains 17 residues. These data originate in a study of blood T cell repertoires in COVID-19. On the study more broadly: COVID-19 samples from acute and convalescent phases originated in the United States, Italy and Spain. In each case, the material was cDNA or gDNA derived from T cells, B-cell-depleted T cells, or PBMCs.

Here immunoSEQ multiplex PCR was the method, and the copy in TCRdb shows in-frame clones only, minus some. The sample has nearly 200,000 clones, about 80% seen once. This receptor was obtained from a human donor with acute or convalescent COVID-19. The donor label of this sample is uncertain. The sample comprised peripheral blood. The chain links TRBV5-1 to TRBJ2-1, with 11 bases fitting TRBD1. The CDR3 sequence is CASSLDAGTGGYNEQFF. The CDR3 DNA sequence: TGCGCCAGCAGCTTGGACGCCGGGACAGGGGGATATAATGAGCAGTTCTTC.